These 13 T cell receptor beta chains were sequenced from one sample in a study of T cells in Graves' hyperthyroidism and ophthalmopathy. TCR beta CDR3 regions were amplified from RNA. The study used the HTBI primer set for a first-round RT-PCR of the TCR CDR3. In TCRdb, the multiplex PCR reads were re-called with MiXCR into one record per CDR3 protein. The repertoire holds 500,000 to 550,000 distinct CDR3 sequences, 15% to 20% seen once, with over 45% in the top ten. Sequencing input: blood. The source is a man between 35 and 55 years old with Graves' ophthalmopathy.

This clonotype appeared a few times. This rearrangement joins TRBV6-5 to TRBJ2-3, with 8 bases matching TRBD2. The CDR3 runs 16 residues. V was clipped by 0 bases and J by 3 bases; unmatched bases: 5. Per the germline V gene, CDR1 is MNHEY and CDR2 is SVGAGI. CDR3 DNA: TGTGCCAGCAGTTACTCACCCAGCGGGGGAACAGATACGCAGTATTTT. Amino acid sequence: CASSYSPSGGTDTQYF.

The chain carries TRBV29-1 and TRBJ1-5; D is unresolved. This CDR3 has 13 amino acids. Trimming pared 4 bases from V and 1 base from J, leaving 8 bases between. Germline-derived CDR1 and CDR2 are SQVTM and ANQGSEA. The CDR3 here is CSVGLQSNQPQHF. In nucleotides, the CDR3 is TGCAGCGTTGGCTTACAGAGCAATCAGCCCCAGCATTTT.

This clonotype was seen repeatedly, ten times or more. The V gene is TRBV7-3, the J gene TRBJ1-2; no definite D call. The CDR3 loop spans 15 amino acids. Trimming shortened V by 5 bases and J by 5 bases, and 18 bases separated the two germline ends. Looked up from germline, CDR1 is SGHTA and CDR2 is FQGTGA. Here the CDR3 reads CASSPHPSGRYGYTF. Written as DNA, the CDR3 is TGTGCCAGCAGCCCACATCCCTCGGGGAGGTATGGCTACACCTTC.

This clonotype was detected many times. J is TRBJ1-2 and V is TRBV3-1; D may be TRBD1 (6 bases). The CDR3 runs 15 residues. The V and J ends lost 1 base and 6 bases respectively, with 15 bases between them. Looked up from germline, CDR1 is LGHDT and CDR2 is YNNKEL (reference sequence). The CDR3 sequence is CASSQAQGVVNGYTF. The CDR3 DNA reads TGTGCCAGCAGCCAAGCACAGGGAGTCGTGAATGGCTACACCTTC.

This clonotype was counted ten times or more. The V gene is TRBV7-2, the J gene TRBJ2-4; the D gene is possibly TRBD2 (5 bases). Germline CDR1 reads SGHTA; CDR2 reads FQGNSA. With 4 bases removed from V and 10 bases from J, the gap between germline ends came to 14 bases. This CDR3 has 13 residues. CDR3 loop: CASSSSNGGIQYF. CDR3 sequence (DNA): TGTGCCAGCAGCTCGTCCAATGGAGGTATTCAGTACTTC.

The chain carries TRBV5-4 and TRBJ2-1, with TRBD2 identical over 15 bases. The CDR3 sequence is 18 residues long. V dropped 3 bases and J dropped 7; count of bases not matched to a gene: 11. Germline V gene lookup returns CDR1 SGHNT and CDR2 YYREEE (reference sequence). CDR3 bases: TGTGCCAGCAGCTCGGGAGTAGGGACTAGCGGGGGGTGGAATGAGCAGTTCTTC. Translation: CASSSGVGTSGGWNEQFF.

The V gene is TRBV7-6, the J gene TRBJ1-1; TRBD1 is a possible D gene (5 bases). This CDR3 is built from 14 residues. The ends were cut back, 0 bases at V and 4 bases at J, with 9 bases in the middle. CDR1 and CDR2 from the germline V gene are SGHVS and FNYEAQ. CDR3 in amino acids: CASSLAWGGTEAFF. As DNA, the CDR3 is TGTGCCAGCAGCTTAGCCTGGGGGGGCACTGAAGCTTTCTTT.

This clonotype was seen at least ten times. The CDR3 bases are TGTGCCAGCAGACCGACAGGGCTAGGCAATGAGCAGTTCTTC. It specifies CASRPTGLGNEQFF. This chain joins TRBV7-3 and TRBJ2-1; 7 nucleotides match TRBD1. This CDR3 contains 14 residues. CDR1 and CDR2 from the germline V gene are SGHTA and FQGTGA. J lost 6 bases, V lost 6 bases, and 8 bases had no gene match.

The chain links TRBV5-6 to TRBJ2-5; 11 positions agree with TRBD2. This CDR3 has 13 amino acids. Trimming took 1 base from V and 11 from J; bases not matched to a gene: 4. Germline V gene data show CDR1 as SGHDT and CDR2 as YYEEEE. CDR3 residues: CASSLPSGGQQYF. The CDR3 DNA reads as TGTGCCAGCAGCTTGCCTAGCGGGGGGCAGCAGTACTTC.

CDR3 bases: TGCAGTGCTTTGGACCGAGCGAACACCGGGGAGCTGTTTTTT. This gives the protein CSALDRANTGELFF. The V and J genes are TRBV20-1 and TRBJ2-2; D unresolved. This CDR3 has 14 amino acids. Trimming pared 5 bases from V and 0 bases from J, leaving 10 bases between. The germline CDR1 and CDR2 sequences are DFQATT and SNEGSKA (reference sequence).

The chain has TRBV27 and TRBJ1-5; the D gene is possibly TRBD1 (5 bases). V dropped 6 bases and J dropped 6 bases, with 12 bases sitting between them. The germline CDR1 and CDR2 sequences are MNHEY and SMNVEV (reference sequence). The CDR3 has 13 amino acids. CDR3 sequence: CASSRGKGQPQHF. The CDR3 DNA sequence: TGTGCCAGCAGCCGGGGGAAGGGTCAGCCCCAGCATTTT.

The chain carries TRBV7-8 and TRBJ1-2; no definite D call. Germline lookup yields CDR1 SGHVS and CDR2 FQNEAQ. This CDR3 contains 12 residues. The ends were cut back, 8 bases at V and 7 bases at J, with 14 bases in the middle. DNA of the CDR3: TGTGCCAGCGGACCCTTCTCCTCTGGCTACACCTTC. As protein: CASGPFSSGYTF.

In this sample, this clonotype turned up many times. The genes are TRBV30 and TRBJ1-1, with unresolved D. The CDR3 runs to 11 residues. Per germline, CDR1 GTSNPN and CDR2 SVGIG (reference sequence). V was trimmed by 4 bases and J by 0 bases, leaving 3 bases between them. The CDR3, as DNA: TGTGCCTGGAAGGTGAACACTGAAGCTTTCTTT. It encodes CAWKVNTEAFF.